The TCR beta chain under discussion was sequenced for a study of blood T cell repertoires in COVID-19. Study-wide context: Researchers got acute and convalescent COVID-19 samples from the United States, Italy and Spain. PBMCs, B-cell-depleted T cells, or T cells were the source of the cDNA or gDNA that made up the material.

This CDR3 comprises 15 residues. Germline V gives CDR1 KGHSH, CDR2 LQKENI. V lost 4 bases, J lost 0 bases, and 4 bases stayed unmatched. Under the authors' procedure: Nucleated cell counts were estimated from reference gene primer amplification. TCRdb keeps only in-frame clones here, not all; method: immunoSEQ multiplex PCR. V, J and clone size reflect that table, while D and trimming were determined from the DNA. The table shows roughly 120,000 clones, with around 82% occurring only once. The sample holds one count of this clone. The V call is TRBV18, the J call TRBJ2-3; TRBD1 matches at 7 bases. This TCR was sampled from a human donor in a cohort sampled during active or convalescent COVID-19. Sequencing used peripheral blood. The CDR3, as DNA: TGTGCCAGCTCACGGGGACAGATGAGCACAGATACGCAGTATTTT. Translation: CASSRGQMSTDTQYF. The full variable domain, with the rest looked up from reference TRBV18 and TRBJ2-3, is NAGVMQNPRHLVRRRGQEARLRCSPMKGHSHVYWYRQLPEEGLKFMVYLQKENIIDESGMPKERFSAEFPKEGPSILRIQQVVRGDSAAYFCASSRGQMSTDTQYFGPGTRLTVL.